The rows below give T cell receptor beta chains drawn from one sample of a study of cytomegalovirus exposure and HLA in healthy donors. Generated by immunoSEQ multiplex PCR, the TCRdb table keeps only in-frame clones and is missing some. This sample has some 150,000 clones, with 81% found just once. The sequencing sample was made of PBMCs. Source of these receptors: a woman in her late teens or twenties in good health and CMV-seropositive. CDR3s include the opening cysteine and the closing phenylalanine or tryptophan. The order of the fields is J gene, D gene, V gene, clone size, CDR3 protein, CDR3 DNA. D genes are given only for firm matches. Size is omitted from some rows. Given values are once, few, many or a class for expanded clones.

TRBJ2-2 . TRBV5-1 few CASSPNGNTGELFF TGCGCCAGCAGCCCGAACGGGAACACCGGGGAGCTGTTTTTT
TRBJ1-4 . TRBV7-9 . CASSLFSLRDEKLFF TGTGCCAGCAGCCTGTTTTCACTCCGGGATGAAAAACTGTTTTTT
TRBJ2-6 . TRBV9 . CASSVAGFGANVLTF TGTGCCAGCAGCGTAGCAGGTTTTGGGGCCAACGTCCTGACTTTC
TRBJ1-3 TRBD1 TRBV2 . CASSEAALGQISGNTIYF TGTGCCAGCAGTGAAGCCGCTCTGGGACAGATCTCTGGAAACACCATATATTTT
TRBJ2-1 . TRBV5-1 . CASSLTGLDEQFF TGCGCCAGCAGCTTGACAGGGTTGGATGAGCAGTTCTTC
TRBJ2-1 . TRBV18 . CASSRLQGNPYNEQFF TGTGCCAGCTCACGGCTACAGGGCAATCCCTACAATGAGCAGTTCTTC
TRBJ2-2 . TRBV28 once CASKRQSNTGELFF TGTGCCAGCAAGAGACAGAGTAACACCGGGGAGCTGTTTTTT
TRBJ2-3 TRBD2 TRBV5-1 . CASSQGLDTDTQYF TGCGCCAGCAGCCAGGGACTAGACACAGATACGCAGTATTTT
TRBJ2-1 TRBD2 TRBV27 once CASGETSEYNEQFF TGTGCCAGCGGGGAGACTAGCGAATACAATGAGCAGTTCTTC
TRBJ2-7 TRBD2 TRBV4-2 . CASSHATSGGTTYEQYF TGTGCCAGCAGCCATGCCACTAGCGGGGGGACCACCTACGAGCAGTACTTC
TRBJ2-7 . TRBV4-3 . CASSQDFRADLYEQYF TGCGCCAGCAGCCAAGATTTTCGAGCGGACCTTTACGAGCAGTACTTC
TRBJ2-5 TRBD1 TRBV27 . CASTPSGTGRETQYF TGTGCCAGCACCCCCTCTGGGACAGGGCGAGAGACCCAGTACTTC
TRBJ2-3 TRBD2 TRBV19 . CASSPKTSGGTDTQYF TGTGCCAGTAGCCCCAAGACTAGCGGGGGGACAGATACGCAGTATTTT
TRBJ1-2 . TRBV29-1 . CSVEGRGKNYGYTF TGCAGCGTTGAGGGCCGGGGTAAGAACTATGGCTACACCTTC
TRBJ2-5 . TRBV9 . CASSVEAGLAGETQYF TGTGCCAGCAGCGTAGAGGCCGGGCTAGCTGGTGAGACCCAGTACTTC
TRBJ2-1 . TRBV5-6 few CASSLNQGFLMRNEQFF TGTGCCAGCAGCTTAAACCAGGGGTTCCTCATGCGCAATGAGCAGTTCTTC
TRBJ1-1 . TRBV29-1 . CSVDGRNTEAFF TGCAGCGTTGACGGGAGGAACACTGAAGCTTTCTTT
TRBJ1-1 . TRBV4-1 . CASSPSDTLFTEAFF TGCGCCAGCAGCCCTTCGGACACCTTATTCACTGAAGCTTTCTTT
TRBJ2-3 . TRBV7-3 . CASSNTSFTDTQYF TGTGCCAGCAGCAATACTAGTTTCACAGATACGCAGTATTTT
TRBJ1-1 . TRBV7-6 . CASSLGASNTEAFF TGTGCCAGCAGCTTAGGGGCTTCGAACACTGAAGCTTTCTTT
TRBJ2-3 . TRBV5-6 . CASSYPEGVQIGDTQYF TGTGCCAGCAGCTACCCCGAGGGAGTCCAGATCGGAGATACGCAGTATTTT
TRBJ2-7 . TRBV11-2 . CASSLGRGNEQYF TGTGCCAGCAGCTTAGGTCGGGGTAACGAGCAGTACTTC
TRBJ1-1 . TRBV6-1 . CASSSTGIGNTEAFF TGTGCCAGCAGTTCAACAGGGATCGGGAACACTGAAGCTTTCTTT
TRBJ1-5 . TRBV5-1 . CASSRSLTRNRPFGDQPQHF TGCGCCAGCAGCCGAAGCCTTACCCGGAACAGGCCTTTTGGGGATCAGCCCCAGCATTTT
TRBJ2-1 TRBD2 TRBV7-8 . CASSPRGGKNNEQFF TGTGCCAGCAGCCCCCGGGGGGGGAAGAACAATGAGCAGTTCTTC
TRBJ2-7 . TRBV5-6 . CASSHGTDFGGEQYF TGTGCCAGCAGCCACGGGACGGACTTCGGGGGCGAGCAGTACTTC
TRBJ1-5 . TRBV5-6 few CASSLGAWQPQHF TGTGCCAGCAGCTTGGGGGCTTGGCAGCCCCAGCATTTT